This TCR beta chain was obtained from a study of blood T cell repertoires in COVID-19. Study-level information: The United States, Italy and Spain were the sources of the acute and convalescent COVID-19 samples.

Using immunoSEQ multiplex PCR, the repertoire was profiled, and TCRdb retains in-frame clones only, with some absent. Of roughly 190,000 clones in the sample, approximately 94% are singletons; the top ten hold roughly 0.7%. The length of the CDR3 is 12 residues. Trimming left V 6 bases short and J 7 bases short, with 10 bases between. The germline CDR1 and CDR2 sequences are MDHEN and SYDVKM. V usage is TRBV28 and J usage is TRBJ1-5; no firm D call. Sequenced sample: peripheral blood. The receptor's source is a man between 25 and 39 years old with COVID-19, enrolled during active disease. The CDR3 sequence is CASSRMQQPQHF. Here the CDR3 DNA reads TGTGCCAGCAGCCGAATGCAGCAGCCCCAGCATTTT.